The text below deals with one TCR beta chain. The TCR beta CDR3 regions underwent amplification from RNA transcripts. HTBI-primed first-round RT-PCR preceded second-round multiplex PCR. MiXCR, run by TCRdb on the multiplex PCR reads, gives a single entry per CDR3 protein. The repertoire consists of 40,000 or so distinct CDR3 sequences, with about 50% occurring once and the leading ten covering approximately 25%. Excluded: other autoimmune disease, uncontrolled infection, pregnancy or lactation. The PBMCs originated from around 10 ml of fresh peripheral blood. This entry is derived from a study of Graves' ophthalmopathy and Graves' hyperthyroidism. This CDR3 contains 16 residues. Germline V CDR1 and CDR2: SGDLS, YYNGEE. Trimming left V 4 bases short and J 1 base short, with 17 bases between.

V is TRBV9 and J is TRBJ1-1, with a possible D match to TRBD1 (5 bases). The receptor's source is an adult woman with stable Graves' hyperthyroidism. Specimen: peripheral blood. The CDR3 loop reads CASSQESGQSNTEAFF. CDR3 DNA: TGTGCCAGCAGCCAAGAATCAGGGCAGTCGAACACTGAAGCTTTCTTT.